These T cell receptor beta chains were read from a single sample in a study of blood T cell repertoires in COVID-19. Generated by immunoSEQ multiplex PCR, the TCRdb table keeps only in-frame clones and is missing some. This sample has approximately 200,000 clones, with around 82% found just once. The specimen was PBMCs or T cells enriched from blood (not recorded which). The receptors originated from a man aged 40-49 years who had recovered from COVID-19. CDR3s include the opening cysteine and the closing phenylalanine or tryptophan. The order of the fields is clone size, D gene, J gene, V gene, CDR3 protein, CDR3 DNA. A D gene is named only where the DNA matches it firmly. Clone size is given for some rows only: seen once, a few or many times, or a class if the clone is expanded.

NA TRBD2 TRBJ2-3 TRBV20-1 CSGGGPDTQYF TGCAGTGGGGGGGGACCAGATACGCAGTATTTT
NA NA TRBJ1-5 TRBV5-8 CASSPTGPTDQPQHF TGTGCCAGCAGCCCGACAGGACCGACGGATCAGCCCCAGCATTTT
NA NA TRBJ1-4 TRBV7-2 CASRPRDNEKLFF TGTGCCAGCAGACCCCGGGACAACGAAAAACTGTTTTTT
NA TRBD1 TRBJ2-5 TRBV7-2 CASSLGDRTQETQYF TGTGCCAGCAGCTTAGGGGACAGGACACAAGAGACCCAGTACTTC
NA TRBD1 TRBJ2-1 TRBV28 CASSLPSTGNWNEQFF TGTGCCAGCAGTCTACCTTCGACAGGGAATTGGAATGAGCAGTTCTTC
NA NA TRBJ1-1 TRBV7-2 CASSLVADHTEAFF TGTGCCAGCAGCTTAGTTGCGGATCACACTGAAGCTTTCTTT
NA NA TRBJ2-7 TRBV7-8 CASSLGRAATYEQYF TGTGCCAGCAGCTTAGGTCGTGCGGCCACCTACGAGCAGTACTTC
NA TRBD1 TRBJ2-7 TRBV6-5 CASSPTGSWFYEQYF TGTGCCAGCAGTCCGACAGGGAGTTGGTTTTACGAGCAGTACTTC
NA TRBD1 TRBJ1-5 TRBV30 CAWSQSGTVYQPQHF TGTGCCTGGAGTCAGTCCGGGACAGTATATCAGCCCCAGCATTTT
NA TRBD1 TRBJ1-2 TRBV7-2 CASSLVDRGDGYTF TGTGCCAGCAGCTTGGTGGACAGGGGAGATGGCTACACCTTC
NA NA TRBJ1-2 TRBV11-1 CASSLEDTYGYTF TGTGCCAGCAGCTTAGAGGACACCTATGGCTACACCTTC
NA TRBD2 TRBJ2-2 TRBV10-3 CAITAGGFSGELFF TGTGCCATCACGGCGGGAGGGTTTTCCGGGGAGCTGTTTTTT
NA NA TRBJ1-3 TRBV2 CASNGGNSGNTIYF TGTGCCAGCAACGGCGGAAACTCTGGAAACACCATATATTTT
NA TRBD1 TRBJ1-1 TRBV27 CASSLTGGNMNTEAFF TGTGCCAGCAGTTTAACAGGGGGAAACATGAACACTGAAGCTTTCTTT
NA NA TRBJ1-1 TRBV9 CASSTPGEIGTEAFF TGTGCCAGCAGCACCCCTGGGGAGATCGGCACTGAAGCTTTCTTT
NA NA TRBJ1-6 TRBV27 CASSFRESPLHF TGTGCCAGCAGTTTCAGGGAATCACCCCTCCACTTT
many NA TRBJ2-5 TRBV5-4 CASSFGGQSQETQYF TGTGCCAGCAGCTTCGGGGGACAGAGCCAAGAGACCCAGTACTTC
once NA TRBJ1-5 TRBV6-2/TRBV6-3 CASSYGEGQPQHF TGTGCCAGCAGTTACGGGGAGGGGCAGCCCCAGCATTTT
NA NA TRBJ1-5 TRBV7-2 CASSLAGFRGGNQPQHF TGTGCCAGCAGCTTAGCCGGTTTTAGAGGTGGCAATCAGCCCCAGCATTTT
few TRBD1 TRBJ1-2 TRBV7-9 CASSLGTGGDYGYTF TGTGCCAGCAGCTTAGGGACAGGGGGCGACTATGGCTACACCTTC